The rows below give T cell receptor beta chains drawn from one sample of a study of T cell responses to AZD1222 COVID-19 vaccine. Using immunoSEQ multiplex PCR, the repertoire was profiled, and TCRdb retains in-frame clones only, with some absent. The table has around 100,000 clones, around 90% seen once; the top ten hold roughly 2.5%. The specimen was peripheral blood, collected 28 days after the second AZD1222 dose. The receptor set was obtained from an adult who received the AZD1222 COVID-19 vaccine. Both conserved end residues are part of each CDR3. A D gene is named only where the DNA matches it firmly. For some rows the clone size is stated as once, few or many, or as a class when expanded; others skip it.

size	D	V	J	DNA	CDR3
-	TRBD2	TRBV28	TRBJ2-7	TGTGCCAGCAGTCCACCCCCCCTAGCGGGAGTGCGCGAGCAGTACTTC	CASSPPPLAGVREQYF
-	TRBD1	TRBV6-5	TRBJ1-2	TGTGCCAGCACGATGAGGGACAGTAACTATGGCTACACCTTC	CASTMRDSNYGYTF
-	TRBD1	TRBV7-2	TRBJ1-1	TGTGCCAGCAGCCCAAGACAGGGCCCGAACACTGAAGCTTTCTTT	CASSPRQGPNTEAFF
-	TRBD2	TRBV15	TRBJ2-3	TGTGCCACCAGCCCAAGCCGGGGGGGCACAGATACGCAGTATTTT	CATSPSRGGTDTQYF
-	TRBD1	TRBV3-1/TRBV3-2	TRBJ1-1	TGTGCCAGCAGCCAACATAACAGGGGGACCACTGAAGCTTTCTTT	CASSQHNRGTTEAFF
few	TRBD1	TRBV2	TRBJ1-2	TGTGCCAGCAGTGAAAGTGGACAGGGAGAAGGCTACACCTTC	CASSESGQGEGYTF
-	TRBD1	TRBV25-1	TRBJ1-6	TGTGCCAGCAGTCCACAGGGGAGCTCCTATAATTCACCCCTCCACTTT	CASSPQGSSYNSPLHF
-	TRBD1	TRBV18	TRBJ2-3	TGTGCCAGCGCTGAACAGGGGGCGAGCACAGATACGCAGTATTTT	CASAEQGASTDTQYF
-	-	TRBV7-2	TRBJ1-3	TGTGCCAGCAGCTTTAGAGGGGCCCATGGAAACACCATATATTTT	CASSFRGAHGNTIYF
-	-	TRBV7-2	TRBJ2-1	TGTGCCAGCAGCATAGACTACTCCTACAATGAGCAGTTCTTC	CASSIDYSYNEQFF
-	-	TRBV7-2	TRBJ1-3	TGTGCCAGCAGCTTAAGCGGGCAGGTCGCTGGAAACACCATATATTTT	CASSLSGQVAGNTIYF
-	-	TRBV6-6	TRBJ1-2	TGTGCCAGCAGTCACATCGGGACTGACTATGGCTACACCTTC	CASSHIGTDYGYTF
-	-	TRBV11-3	TRBJ1-6	TGTGCCAGCAGCTTAAACCGGCGGTCACCCCTCCACTTT	CASSLNRRSPLHF
-	TRBD2	TRBV28	TRBJ2-7	TGTGCCAGCAGTGCCTTGGGACTAGCGAACACCTACGAGCAGTACTTC	CASSALGLANTYEQYF
-	TRBD1	TRBV30	TRBJ2-7	TGTGCCTGGAGTAAAGAGGGGGCGGGCGAGCAGTACTTC	CAWSKEGAGEQYF
-	-	TRBV28	TRBJ2-7	TGTGCCAGCAGGGATCAGCCCTACGAGCAGTACTTC	CASRDQPYEQYF
once	-	TRBV11-2	TRBJ2-5	TGTGCCAGCAGCTTAGATGGACAGATCCAAGAGACCCAGTACTTC	CASSLDGQIQETQYF